This entry lists 32 T cell receptor beta chains sequenced from one sample in a study of CD4 T cells in relation to SARS-CoV-2 and coronaviruses. Unexposed donor CD4+ T cells date from about 2011-2018, before the COVID-19 pandemic. After ten to eleven days of culture, CD4+ T cells were isolated. No antigens are known for them. Profiling relied on immunoSEQ multiplex PCR, and the TCRdb table lists in-frame clones only, not all of them. Of roughly 30,000 clones listed, about 80% were seen once; the top ten hold around 25%. The sequencing sample was made of CD4+ T cells from PBMCs, cultured in vitro. The receptor set was obtained from a human donor in good health.

V is TRBV19 and J is TRBJ1-4; 9 bases fit TRBD1. Germline CDR1 and CDR2: LNHDA and SQIVND (reference sequence). V trimming: 5 bases; J trimming: 7 bases; junction bases outside the gene matches: 5. This CDR3 contains 14 residues. The CDR3: CASSAQGASEKLFF. DNA for the CDR3: TGTGCCAGTAGTGCACAGGGGGCGAGTGAAAAACTGTTTTTT. Using reference TRBV19 and TRBJ1-4 for the parts outside the CDR3, the full variable domain is DGGITQSPKYLFRKEGQNVTLSCEQNLNHDAMYWYRQDPGQGLRLIYYSQIVNDFQKGDIAEGYSVSREKKESFPLTVTSAQKNPTAFYLCASSAQGASEKLFFGSGTQLSVL.

The rearrangement joins TRBV6-5 to TRBJ1-2; D is ambiguous. CDR3 length: 11 amino acids. Germline values: CDR1 MNHEY, CDR2 SVGAGI. Trimming took 10 bases from V and 7 from J, leaving 13 bases between them. This chain's CDR3 is CAIFSGRGYTF. The CDR3 region has the DNA TGTGCCATCTTCTCCGGGCGTGGCTACACCTTC.

V gene TRBV7-3 combines with J gene TRBJ2-3; 8 nucleotides line up with TRBD2. The CDR3 spans 12 residues. V trimming: 4 bases; J trimming: 10 bases; junction bases outside the gene matches: 4. Germline CDR1 SGHTA, CDR2 FQGTGA. The CDR3 nucleotides are TGTGCCAGCAGCTCGACGGGGGGGGCGCAGTATTTT. Translating it yields CASSSTGGAQYF.

This clone has a single count. This chain links TRBV24-1 with TRBJ2-1; 8 positions agree with TRBD2. V was pared by 2 bases and J by 2 bases, with 7 bases of the junction left unmatched. The CDR3 is 17 amino acids. Germline V CDR1 and CDR2: KGHDR, SFDVKD. CDR3 in DNA: TGTGCCACCAGTGATTCAGCACGGGGGGGCGCCTACAATGAGCAGTTCTTC. It codes for CATSDSARGGAYNEQFF.

The V and J genes are TRBV25-1 and TRBJ2-3, with 7 bases aligning to TRBD2. V dropped 6 bases and J dropped 7; count of bases not matched to a gene: 7. This CDR3 contains 13 residues. Looked up from germline, CDR1 is MGHDK and CDR2 is SYGVNS. The DNA of the CDR3 is TGTGCCAGCAGCCAAGCGGGATTGAATACGCAGTATTTT. Protein: CASSQAGLNTQYF.

This clone was detected a few times. This rearrangement joins TRBV10-3 to TRBJ2-3; D is uncertain. In germline, CDR1 is ENHRY, CDR2 SYGVKD. The CDR3 is made up of 15 amino acids. With 4 bases removed from V and 1 base from J, the gap between germline ends came to 12 bases. CDR3 amino acids: CAISVSREGTDTQYF. DNA for the CDR3: TGTGCCATCAGTGTATCGAGAGAGGGCACAGATACGCAGTATTTT.

This chain connects TRBV3-1 (or the pseudogene TRBV3-2) to TRBJ2-1, with 12 bases lining up with TRBD2. CDR3 length equals 17 residues. With V trimmed by 4 bases and J by 7 bases, 11 bases remained unmatched. Per germline, CDR1 LGHDT and CDR2 YNNKEL (reference sequence). The CDR3 sequence: CASSRGLAGGGRNEQFF. DNA of the CDR3: TGTGCCAGCAGCCGGGGCCTAGCGGGAGGGGGTAGGAATGAGCAGTTCTTC.

This clone was seen a few times. This rearrangement joins TRBV10-3 to TRBJ2-1, with 10 bases that match TRBD2. The CDR3 sequence is 15 residues long. The junction had 3 bases not matched to a gene; V was cut back by 5 bases and J by 2 bases. Germline V gives CDR1 ENHRY, CDR2 SYGVKD. CDR3 sequence: CAISRTSGTYNEQFF. CDR3 in DNA: TGTGCCATCAGTAGGACTAGCGGAACCTACAATGAGCAGTTCTTC.

This chain uses TRBV7-3 with TRBJ2-2; TRBD2 aligns across 8 bases. CDR3 length: 20 amino acids. Looked up from germline, CDR1 is SGHTA and CDR2 is FQGTGA. After removal of 5 bases from V and 4 bases from J, the junction contained 21 bases not matched to a gene. In nucleotides, the CDR3 is TGTGCCAGCAGCCCCAACGTGGGGCTAGCGGGCCGATCGGGCACCGGGGAGCTGTTTTTT. Translation gives CASSPNVGLAGRSGTGELFF.

The chain is built from TRBV21-1 and TRBJ2-3; the table's D call, TRBD1, has no DNA check behind it. TRBV21-1 is termed a pseudogene. This CDR3 has 14 residues. The CDR3 nucleotides are TGTGCCAGGGACGACAGCAGCAACACAGATACGCAGTATTTT. Amino acid sequence: CARDDSSNTDTQYF.

This clone was observed a single time. At one end, the junction sequence differs from germline, possibly due to a read error. The gene calls are TRBV6-5 and TRBJ2-1; 10 bases agree with TRBD2. Germline V gives CDR1 MNHEY, CDR2 SVGAGI. The CDR3 contains 15 residues. The CDR3 DNA reads as TGTGCCAGAAGTTCTCTAGCGGGAGTCTACAATGAGCAGTTCTTC. This sequence encodes CARSSLAGVYNEQFF.

The chain employs TRBV6-1 and TRBJ2-1; TRBD1 is a possible D gene (5 bases). Trimming pared 2 bases from V and 3 bases from J, leaving 11 bases between. The germline gives CDR1 MNHNS, CDR2 SASEGT. This CDR3 region has 15 residues. CDR3 sequence reads: CASSETGQNYNEQFF. In DNA form, the CDR3 reads TGTGCCAGCAGTGAAACCGGACAAAACTACAATGAGCAGTTCTTC.

V gene TRBV3-1 (or the pseudogene TRBV3-2) combines with J gene TRBJ2-6; D is unclear. Trimming left V 1 base short and J 2 bases short, with 15 bases between. The CDR3 runs 18 residues. CDR1 and CDR2 from the germline V gene are LGHDT and YNNKEL (reference sequence). The CDR3 loop reads CASSQVVHEVAGANVLTF. The CDR3 DNA is TGTGCCAGCAGCCAAGTCGTTCACGAGGTCGCTGGGGCCAACGTCCTGACTTTC.

This chain connects TRBV19 to TRBJ1-3; D uncertain. Trimming pared 1 base from V and 2 bases from J, leaving 9 bases between. This CDR3 is 15 amino acids long. The germline V gene has CDR1 LNHDA and CDR2 SQIVND (reference sequence). The CDR3 DNA reads as TGTGCCAGTAGTATAGGGGCAGGCCCTGGAAACACCATATATTTT. Translating it yields CASSIGAGPGNTIYF.

The J gene is TRBJ1-2, the V gene TRBV7-9; D perhaps matches TRBD1 (6 bases). Trimming pared 0 bases from V and 10 bases from J, leaving 15 bases between. Germline V gives CDR1 SEHNR, CDR2 FQNEAQ (reference sequence). The CDR3 contains 14 residues. CDR3 in DNA: TGTGCCAGCAGCTTAGCCGGGGGCGTAACCGTCTACACCTTC. Protein: CASSLAGGVTVYTF.

The chain recombines TRBV2 with TRBJ1-5; the D gene is possibly TRBD1 (5 bases). Trimming cost V 5 bases and J 0 bases, with 8 bases left between them. The germline V gene has CDR1 SNHLY and CDR2 FYNNEI. This CDR3 has 14 residues. CDR3 residues: CASSTGTSNQPQHF. DNA for the CDR3: TGTGCCAGCAGTACCGGGACTAGCAATCAGCCCCAGCATTTT.

The gene calls are TRBV29-1 and TRBJ1-1; unclear D gene. This CDR3 region has 12 residues. Germline values: CDR1 SQVTM, CDR2 ANQGSEA. V lost 3 bases, J lost 8 bases, and 13 bases lay in between. CDR3 protein: CSVEARTAEAFF. The CDR3 nucleotides are TGCAGCGTTGAGGCCCGGACTGCCGAAGCTTTCTTT.

The chain joins TRBV11-3 to TRBJ2-5; 12 bases fit TRBD2. This CDR3 region has 15 residues. V lost 4 bases and J lost 5; bases outside the gene matches: 5. Per the germline V gene, CDR1 is SGHNT and CDR2 is YENEEA. The CDR3 sequence: CASSSGLAGRETQYF. The CDR3 coding sequence is TGTGCCAGCAGCTCCGGACTAGCGGGAAGGGAGACCCAGTACTTC.

The CDR3 spells CASSMRTGPLLDTQYF. The DNA of the CDR3 is TGTGCCAGTAGTATGCGGACAGGGCCCCTCTTGGATACGCAGTATTTT. The V call is TRBV19, the J call TRBJ2-3, with TRBD1 identical over 8 bases. Germline trimming cut 3 bases from V and 6 bases from J; bases unmatched to any gene: 11. The CDR3 spans 16 residues. Germline CDR1 is LNHDA and CDR2 is SQIVND (reference sequence). Looking up the rest from reference TRBV19 and TRBJ2-3 gives the full variable domain: DGGITQSPKYLFRKEGQNVTLSCEQNLNHDAMYWYRQDPGQGLRLIYYSQIVNDFQKGDIAEGYSVSREKKESFPLTVTSAQKNPTAFYLCASSMRTGPLLDTQYFGPGTRLTVL.

This clone occurred a few times. This chain connects TRBV11-2 to TRBJ2-2; D gene unclear. Looked up from germline, CDR1 is SGHAT and CDR2 is FQNNGV. The V end was cut by 3 bases, the J end by 0 bases, with 5 bases between. This CDR3 region has 14 residues. The CDR3: CASSFRTNTGELFF. In nucleotides, the CDR3 is TGTGCCAGCAGCTTCCGGACGAACACCGGGGAGCTGTTTTTT.

The gene calls are TRBV5-1 and TRBJ2-1; 11 bases match TRBD2. Germline V CDR1 and CDR2: SGHRS, YFSETQ. The junction had 3 bases not matched to a gene; V was cut back by 2 bases and J by 5 bases. This CDR3 contains 15 residues. The DNA of the CDR3 is TGCGCCAGCAGCTTACTAGCGGGGGCTAACAATGAGCAGTTCTTC. Translation: CASSLLAGANNEQFF.

CDR3: CASSVRTSGGAVGTDTQYF. The CDR3 nucleotides read TGTGCCAGCAGTGTGAGGACTAGCGGGGGGGCGGTTGGCACAGATACGCAGTATTTT. The chain joins TRBV2 to TRBJ2-3; 15 nucleotides align to TRBD2. CDR3 length: 19 amino acids. The trim removed 4 bases at V and 1 base at J, leaving 9 bases unmatched. Germline loops: CDR1 SNHLY, CDR2 FYNNEI.

The rearrangement uses TRBV2 and TRBJ1-2; no firm D call. V lost 3 bases and J 8 bases, leaving 13 bases between the germline ends. CDR3 length: 13 amino acids. From germline, CDR1 is SNHLY and CDR2 FYNNEI. Written as DNA, the CDR3 is TGTGCCAGCAGTGACTTTGGGTCCCGGGGCTACACCTTC. It specifies CASSDFGSRGYTF.

The chain uses TRBV9 and TRBJ2-3, with D perhaps TRBD1 (6 bases). The V gene lost 3 bases and the J gene lost 5 bases, with 13 bases spanning the gap. Germline lookup yields CDR1 SGDLS and CDR2 YYNGEE. This CDR3 is built from 14 residues. CDR3 nucleotides: TGTGCCAGCAGCGCCTTCACCAGGGGAGATACGCAGTATTTT. This sequence encodes CASSAFTRGDTQYF.

This chain connects TRBV19 to TRBJ2-5; D remains ambiguous. Germline assignment: CDR1 LNHDA and CDR2 SQIVND (reference sequence). The V gene lost 6 bases and the J gene lost 1 base, with 6 bases spanning the gap. There are 12 residues in the CDR3. CDR3 region: CASSSSQETQYF. CDR3 coding DNA: TGTGCCAGTAGCAGCTCCCAAGAGACCCAGTACTTC. Full variable domain (outside the CDR3, taken from reference TRBV19 and TRBJ2-5): DGGITQSPKYLFRKEGQNVTLSCEQNLNHDAMYWYRQDPGQGLRLIYYSQIVNDFQKGDIAEGYSVSREKKESFPLTVTSAQKNPTAFYLCASSSSQETQYFGPGTRLLVL.

The V call is TRBV2, the J call TRBJ1-2; possible D gene TRBD1, 6 bases. Trimming pared 4 bases from V and 7 bases from J, leaving 16 bases between. The CDR3 sequence is 14 residues long. The germline V gene has CDR1 SNHLY and CDR2 FYNNEI. The CDR3 protein is CASSGTNPRGGYTF. Written as DNA, the CDR3 is TGTGCCAGCAGTGGGACAAACCCCAGGGGTGGCTACACCTTC. The whole variable domain, remainder taken from reference TRBV2 and TRBJ1-2, is EPEVTQTPSHQVTQMGQEVILRCVPISNHLYFYWYRQILGQKVEFLVSFYNNEISEKSEIFDDQFSVERPDGSNFTLKIRSTKLEDSAMYFCASSGTNPRGGYTFGSGTRLTVV.

This CDR3 is CASSQAGTSGRASSYEQYF. The CDR3 nucleotides read TGCGCCAGCAGCCAAGCCGGGACTAGCGGGAGGGCTAGCTCCTACGAGCAGTACTTC. The J gene is TRBJ2-7, the V gene TRBV4-1; 16 bases map to TRBD2. Germline V lookup: CDR1 MGHRA, CDR2 YSYEKL. Trimming at V came to 1 base and at J to 0 bases, leaving 6 bases not matched to a gene. The CDR3 sequence is 19 residues long.

The chain couples TRBV12-5 to TRBJ2-5; 7 bases fit TRBD2. Trimming cost V 2 bases and J 7 bases; bases outside gene matches: 13. Germline CDR1 is LGHNT and CDR2 is FRNRAP. The CDR3 totals 16 residues. The CDR3 loop is CASGLSGEGGPGTQYF. In nucleotides, the CDR3 is TGTGCTAGTGGTTTGAGCGGGGAGGGCGGCCCCGGGACCCAGTACTTC.

This clone showed up just a few times. This rearrangement joins TRBV20-1 to TRBJ2-2; D could derive from TRBD1 or TRBD2 (5 bases each). Trimming stripped 3 bases from V and 2 bases from J, with 19 bases between. This CDR3 spans 17 amino acids. CDR1 and CDR2 from the germline V gene are DFQATT and SNEGSKA (reference sequence). CDR3 loop: CSASRGTPLLNTGELFF. For the CDR3, the DNA is TGCAGTGCTAGTCGTGGGACCCCCCTGCTAAACACCGGGGAGCTGTTTTTT.

This chain uses TRBV9 with TRBJ1-1, with D unresolved. The V end lost 4 bases, the J end lost 0 bases, and 10 bases lay between the germline ends. CDR3 length: 14 residues. Germline loops: CDR1 SGDLS, CDR2 YYNGEE. CDR3 sequence: CASSPQRVNTEAFF. The CDR3 DNA reads as TGTGCCAGCAGCCCCCAAAGGGTGAACACTGAAGCTTTCTTT.

This clone is a singleton in its sample. The chain couples TRBV5-1 to TRBJ1-1; the match to TRBD1 covers 7 bases. V lost 4 bases and J lost 4; bases outside the gene matches: 13. CDR3 length equals 16 residues. Germline V lookup: CDR1 SGHRS, CDR2 YFSETQ. CDR3 coding DNA: TGCGCCAGCAGCCCGGGACAGCGAACCAGGACCACTGAAGCTTTCTTT. This translates into CASSPGQRTRTTEAFF.

J is TRBJ1-5 and V is TRBV27; D perhaps matches TRBD1 (6 bases). Trimming left V 8 bases short and J 0 bases short, with 14 bases between. Germline V lookup: CDR1 MNHEY, CDR2 SMNVEV (reference sequence). This CDR3 contains 15 residues. The CDR3 DNA is TGTGCCAGCCGCCAACAGGGACTTAGCAATCAGCCCCAGCATTTT. Amino acid sequence: CASRQQGLSNQPQHF.